The following is a T cell receptor beta chain sequence with its context. The data stem from a study of blood T cell repertoires in COVID-19. Libraries were prepared by immunoSEQ multiplex PCR; TCRdb keeps only in-frame clonotypes and omits some of them. The data show approximately 120,000 clones, over 70% seen once. The CDR3 extends over 15 amino acids. V was pared by 5 bases and J by 2 bases, with 3 bases of the junction left unmatched. Germline V gene data show CDR1 as LNHDA and CDR2 as SQIVND (reference sequence). This rearrangement joins TRBV19 to TRBJ1-5; 10 nucleotides agree with TRBD1. The sequence was collected from an elderly man with acute or convalescent COVID-19. The material sequenced was peripheral blood. The CDR3 DNA is TGTGCCAGTAGTGAGACAGGGGGCGGCAATCAGCCCCAGCATTTT. It specifies CASSETGGGNQPQHF.